One TCR beta chain is described in this entry. Its antigen is still unknown. Germline values: CDR1 SGDLS, CDR2 YYNGEE. The CDR3 extends over 15 amino acids. Trimming took off 1 base at V and 5 bases at J, with 15 bases between the two ends. TCRdb re-called the reads with MiXCR, one entry per CDR3 protein. The table shows about 680,000 distinct CDR3 sequences, with more than 20% occurring only once. These data are taken from a study of T cell repertoires in cytomegalovirus infection. Study-level findings and limits: It was HLA-C-restricted CMV-specific TCR beta clonotypes that dominated the response ex vivo.

The sequencing sample was made of CD8+ T cells from PBMCs. The sequence came from a human donor in good health (CMV status not recorded). Some clones in this sample may be carry-over from other donors' samples. The V call is TRBV9, the J call TRBJ1-2, with D maybe TRBD1 (6 bases). Written as DNA, the CDR3 is TGTGCCAGCAGCGTACCTGGGGGCGCGAGATATGGCTACACCTTC. Amino acid sequence: CASSVPGGARYGYTF.